A single sample gave rise to the 27 T cell receptor beta chains below, sequenced in a study of T cell changes during pregnancy in multiple sclerosis. Measured with immunoSEQ multiplex PCR; TCRdb has only the in-frame clones, and not every one. The sample holds fewer than 60,000 clones; roughly 94% are singletons and the top ten take 0.31%. Sequencing used CD4+ T cells from peripheral blood mononuclear cells, obtained in the third trimester of pregnancy. These receptors all come from a female donor with multiple sclerosis, enrolled in a pregnancy study.

The rearrangement joins TRBV7-2 to TRBJ1-2, with a possible D match to TRBD1 (5 bases). V was shortened by 3 bases and J by 4 bases, with 12 bases between the two germline ends. This CDR3 comprises 14 residues. Germline assignment: CDR1 SGHTA and CDR2 FQGNSA. The CDR3 sequence: CASSFPGGGYGYTF. In DNA form, the CDR3 reads TGTGCCAGCAGCTTCCCGGGGGGGGGCTATGGCTACACCTTC.

The rearrangement joins TRBV2 to TRBJ2-5; 7 bases agree with TRBD1. This CDR3 region has 13 residues. V was pared by 6 bases and J by 2 bases, with 3 bases of the junction left unmatched. Germline-derived CDR1 and CDR2 are SNHLY and FYNNEI. As DNA, the CDR3 is TGTGCCAGCAGGAAGACAGGGCAAGAGACCCAGTACTTC. Translation: CASRKTGQETQYF.

The rearrangement links TRBV20-1 to TRBJ1-2, with D unclear. This CDR3 has 11 amino acids. Looked up from germline, CDR1 is DFQATT and CDR2 is SNEGSKA (reference sequence). The CDR3 DNA follows: TGCATAGGAGTAGGAGAATCGGGCTACACCTTC. Translating it yields CIGVGESGYTF.

For the CDR3, the DNA is TGCGCCAGCAGCCAAGAGGGTTCTAGCGCCGGTTTGGAGCAGTTCTTC. Encoded protein: CASSQEGSSAGLEQFF. The chain employs TRBV4-1 and TRBJ2-1, with a possible D match to TRBD2 (6 bases). Germline V lookup: CDR1 MGHRA, CDR2 YSYEKL. This CDR3 spans 16 amino acids. Trimming took off 0 bases at V and 10 bases at J, with 19 bases between the two ends.

J is TRBJ2-7 and V is TRBV6-5; TRBD1 agrees at 7 bases. With 6 bases clipped from V and 3 bases from J, the junction kept 8 bases outside the gene matches. Germline CDR1 and CDR2: MNHEY and SVGAGI. The CDR3 has 14 amino acids. CDR3 DNA sequence: TGTGCCAGCAGCAGGGGGATTCAGTACTACGAGCAGTACTTC. The encoded protein is CASSRGIQYYEQYF.

This chain's CDR3 is CASRFDRGLRGGYTF. The CDR3 DNA is TGTGCCAGCAGATTTGACAGGGGGCTAAGAGGAGGCTACACCTTC. The chain employs TRBV28 and TRBJ1-2; 10 bases align to TRBD1. V dropped 6 bases and J dropped 8; count of bases not matched to a gene: 12. In germline, CDR1 is MDHEN, CDR2 SYDVKM. The CDR3 covers 15 residues.

The chain uses TRBV7-3 and TRBJ2-3; possible D gene TRBD2, 5 bases. Germline assignment: CDR1 SGHTA and CDR2 FQGTGA. V shed 5 bases and J shed 1 base, with 16 bases lying between them. This CDR3 region has 16 residues. Here the CDR3 reads CASSPRTGRRTDTQYF. CDR3 coding DNA: TGTGCCAGCAGCCCAAGGACTGGGCGGCGCACAGATACGCAGTATTTT.

The chain recombines TRBV21-1 with TRBJ2-2; no check of the table's D call, TRBD2, against the DNA was made. TRBV21-1 is a known pseudogene. This CDR3 has 16 residues. This CDR3 is CASSKQLAGNTGELFF. CDR3 DNA: TGTGCCAGCAGCAAGCAACTAGCGGGGAACACCGGGGAGCTGTTTTTT.

In the case of this clone: At the DNA level, this CDR3 is encoded by other sequences in the same sample as well. The J gene is TRBJ2-1, the V gene TRBV5-1; TRBD2 agrees at 11 bases. The CDR3 totals 14 residues. Germline CDR1 and CDR2: SGHRS and YFSETQ. V lost 2 bases, J lost 7 bases, and 2 bases stayed unmatched. CDR3 in amino acids: CASSLPSGRNEQFF. Written as DNA, the CDR3 is TGCGCCAGCAGCTTACCTAGCGGGAGGAATGAGCAGTTCTTC. Full variable domain (outside the CDR3, taken from reference TRBV5-1 and TRBJ2-1): KAGVTQTPRYLIKTRGQQVTLSCSPISGHRSVSWYQQTPGQGLQFLFEYFSETQRNKGNFPGRFSGRQFSNSRSEMNVSTLELGDSALYLCASSLPSGRNEQFFGPGTRLTVL.

The V gene is TRBV5-6, the J gene TRBJ2-6; TRBD1 might be the D (5 bases). The germline V and J ends were trimmed by 0 bases and 2 bases, with 9 bases remaining between them. Looked up from germline, CDR1 is SGHDT and CDR2 is YYEEEE. This CDR3 has 16 residues. CDR3 loop: CASSLGLGAGANVLTF. CDR3 DNA: TGTGCCAGCAGCTTGGGGCTAGGGGCTGGGGCCAACGTCCTGACTTTC.

This chain uses TRBV6-1 with TRBJ1-5; TRBD1 agrees at 7 bases. Germline V CDR1 and CDR2: MNHNS, SASEGT. Germline trimming cut 4 bases from V and 10 bases from J; bases unmatched to any gene: 10. The CDR3 runs to 14 residues. The CDR3 loop reads CASSGGQLGYPQHF. The CDR3 DNA sequence: TGTGCCAGCAGTGGGGGACAGCTCGGGTATCCCCAGCATTTT.

The rearrangement joins TRBV9 to TRBJ2-1; 13 bases are a match to TRBD2. V shed 4 bases and J 7 bases; nucleotides not matched to a gene: 5. Germline V CDR1 and CDR2: SGDLS, YYNGEE. The CDR3 loop spans 15 amino acids. The CDR3 reads CASSQTSGGTNEQFF. As DNA, the CDR3 is TGTGCCAGCAGCCAGACTAGCGGGGGGACTAATGAGCAGTTCTTC. Looking up the rest from reference TRBV9 and TRBJ2-1 gives the full variable domain: DSGVTQTPKHLITATGQRVTLRCSPRSGDLSVYWYQQSLDQGLQFLIQYYNGEERAKGNILERFSAQQFPDLHSELNLSSLELGDSALYFCASSQTSGGTNEQFFGPGTRLTVL.

This sequence joins TRBV10-3 and TRBJ1-2, with a tentative D call TRBD1 (5 bases). V gave up 2 bases and J gave up 7 bases, with 14 bases separating them. The CDR3 runs 14 residues. Per the germline V gene, CDR1 is ENHRY and CDR2 is SYGVKD. Here the CDR3 reads CAISEGARVGGYTF. The CDR3 DNA is TGTGCCATCAGTGAGGGGGCCAGGGTGGGTGGCTACACCTTC.

The CDR3 DNA reads as TGTGCCAGCAGTACGGGAGGGCTCCCATTGAACACTGAAGCTTTCTTT. Translated, it gives CASSTGGLPLNTEAFF. The J gene is TRBJ1-1, the V gene TRBV28, with unresolved D. Germline values: CDR1 MDHEN, CDR2 SYDVKM. The CDR3 extends over 16 amino acids. Trimming removed 5 bases at V and 0 bases at J, with 16 bases between.

V gene TRBV9 combines with J gene TRBJ1-2; D call uncertain. The CDR3 covers 13 residues. V gave up 4 bases and J gave up 10 bases, with 17 bases separating them. The germline gives CDR1 SGDLS, CDR2 YYNGEE. CDR3 protein: CASSSSREAVYTF. CDR3 nucleotides: TGTGCCAGCAGCTCCTCCCGTGAGGCTGTCTACACCTTC.

V gene TRBV5-1 combines with J gene TRBJ2-5; perhaps TRBD2 as D (6 bases). V was shortened by 0 bases and J by 5 bases, with 14 bases between the two germline ends. The CDR3 runs to 15 residues. Germline CDR1 SGHRS, CDR2 YFSETQ. CDR3 coding DNA: TGCGCCAGCAGCTTGGCCTTTGGGCTAGCGGAGACCCAGTACTTC. It codes for CASSLAFGLAETQYF.

The V gene is TRBV29-1, the J gene TRBJ2-7, with 11 bases that match TRBD2. The ends lost 6 bases at V and 2 bases at J; junction bases unmatched: 0. Looked up from germline, CDR1 is SQVTM and CDR2 is ANQGSEA. This CDR3 contains 12 residues. As DNA, the CDR3 is TGCAGCGTGACTAGCGGGACCTACGAGCAGTACTTC. Translating gives CSVTSGTYEQYF.

The chain links TRBV7-9 to TRBJ2-2; the D gene is possibly TRBD2 (5 bases). V lost 2 bases, J lost 6 bases, and 13 bases lay in between. Germline CDR1 reads SEHNR; CDR2 reads FQNEAQ (reference sequence). The CDR3 runs to 15 residues. CDR3: CASSLKFLEAGELFF. The CDR3 DNA sequence: TGTGCCAGCAGCTTAAAGTTTCTGGAGGCCGGGGAGCTGTTTTTT. The entire variable domain, with the rest obtained from reference TRBV7-9 and TRBJ2-2, is as follows: DTGVSQNPRHKITKRGQNVTFRCDPISEHNRLYWYRQTLGQGPEFLTYFQNEAQLEKSRLLSDRFSAERPKGSFSTLEIQRTEQGDSAMYLCASSLKFLEAGELFFGEGSRLTVL.

The V gene is TRBV7-9, the J gene TRBJ2-5; 8 bases fit TRBD1. The V segment lost 6 bases and the J segment 0 bases; nucleotides outside the gene matches: 9. Looked up from germline, CDR1 is SEHNR and CDR2 is FQNEAQ (reference sequence). The CDR3 is made up of 16 amino acids. CDR3 DNA sequence: TGTGCCAGCAGTCCCGGGACAGGTCTGTACCAAGAGACCCAGTACTTC. Protein sequence: CASSPGTGLYQETQYF. Filled out from reference TRBV7-9 and TRBJ2-5, the complete variable domain reads DTGVSQNPRHKITKRGQNVTFRCDPISEHNRLYWYRQTLGQGPEFLTYFQNEAQLEKSRLLSDRFSAERPKGSFSTLEIQRTEQGDSAMYLCASSPGTGLYQETQYFGPGTRLLVL.

This clone has just one count. The V and J genes are TRBV28 and TRBJ1-1; D uncertain. This CDR3 is built from 17 residues. The V end lost 1 base, the J end lost 0 bases, and 15 bases lay between the germline ends. Germline V CDR1 and CDR2: MDHEN, SYDVKM. In DNA, the CDR3 is TGTGCCAGCAGTTTATCCCGCAGTTTTTCCATGAACACTGAAGCTTTCTTT. Encoded protein: CASSLSRSFSMNTEAFF.

V usage is TRBV7-8 and J usage is TRBJ1-1, with TRBD1 as a possible D gene (5 bases). The germline V and J ends were trimmed by 6 bases and 0 bases, with 14 bases remaining between them. CDR1 is SGHVS and CDR2 is FQNEAQ in the germline V gene. CDR3 length equals 15 residues. CDR3 loop: CASRPMGGMNTEAFF. The CDR3 bases are TGTGCCAGCAGACCCATGGGGGGGATGAACACTGAAGCTTTCTTT. The whole variable domain, filled in from reference TRBV7-8 and TRBJ1-1, reads GAGVSQSPRYKVAKRGQDVALRCDPISGHVSLFWYQQALGQGPEFLTYFQNEAQLDKSGLPSDRFFAERPEGSVSTLKIQRTQQEDSAVYLCASRPMGGMNTEAFFGQGTRLTVV.

The rearrangement joins TRBV30 to TRBJ2-2; 9 nucleotides match TRBD1. V was clipped by 3 bases and J by 4 bases; unmatched bases: 3. The germline V gene has CDR1 GTSNPN and CDR2 SVGIG (reference sequence). This CDR3 has 14 amino acids. The CDR3 region is CAWRGDRVTGELFF. CDR3 DNA sequence: TGTGCCTGGAGGGGGGACAGGGTCACCGGGGAGCTGTTTTTT.

The chain carries TRBV27 and TRBJ2-7, with 8 bases lining up with TRBD1. The CDR3 loop spans 14 amino acids. Germline-derived CDR1 and CDR2 are MNHEY and SMNVEV (reference sequence). V was clipped by 6 bases and J by 0 bases; unmatched bases: 4. CDR3 DNA sequence: TGTGCCAGCAGCCGTACAGGGGGCTCCTACGAGCAGTACTTC. This sequence encodes CASSRTGGSYEQYF.

The chain is built from TRBV5-1 and TRBJ2-7, with D maybe TRBD1 (6 bases). The CDR3 totals 14 residues. V was shortened by 0 bases and J by 4 bases, with 11 bases between the two germline ends. Per the germline V gene, CDR1 is SGHRS and CDR2 is YFSETQ. CDR3 bases: TGCGCCAGCAGCTTGGACAGGGATTTGTACGAGCAGTACTTC. Translated, it gives CASSLDRDLYEQYF.

V is TRBV5-6 and J is TRBJ2-2, with a weak D call TRBD1 (5 bases). The CDR3 runs 14 residues. V gave up 0 bases and J gave up 6 bases, with 9 bases separating them. Germline-derived CDR1 and CDR2 are SGHDT and YYEEEE. CDR3 residues: CASSLGRVAGELFF. The DNA of the CDR3 is TGTGCCAGCAGCTTGGGCAGGGTCGCCGGGGAGCTGTTTTTT.

The chain has TRBV29-1 and TRBJ2-1, with D possibly matching TRBD1 (7 bases). The V end lost 4 bases, the J end lost 9 bases, and 19 bases lay between the germline ends. The CDR3 is made up of 14 amino acids. Germline loops: CDR1 SQVTM, CDR2 ANQGSEA. The CDR3 here is CSVVEGAGRGEQFF. CDR3 bases: TGCAGCGTTGTGGAGGGGGCGGGTAGGGGTGAGCAGTTCTTC.

V and J are TRBV19 and TRBJ1-4; the D is unclear. V was cut by 5 bases and J by 7 bases, with 14 bases left in between. The CDR3 totals 14 residues. Germline V gene lookup returns CDR1 LNHDA and CDR2 SQIVND (reference sequence). The CDR3 bases are TGTGCCAGTAGTCCCCCTAGGCTGGGTGAAAAACTGTTTTTT. Protein: CASSPPRLGEKLFF.